Listed below are T cell receptor beta chains from one sample, sequenced in a study of early T cells in non-severe SARS-CoV-2 infection. TCRdb analysed the 5' RACE reads with MiXCR anew, one entry per CDR3 protein. The data hold under 140,000 distinct CDR3 sequences, with roughly an eighth observed a single time. The sample in question was whole blood, obtained at baseline. The receptors come from an adult who was a healthcare worker with PCR-confirmed SARS-CoV-2 infection or an uninfected control (not recorded which). Both conserved end residues are part of each CDR3. D genes are given only for firm matches. Clone size is given for some rows only: seen once, a few or many times, or a class if the clone is expanded.

J	size	V	D	CDR3	DNA
TRBJ2-7	NA	TRBV14	NA	CASSRSANYYEQYF	TGTGCCAGCAGCCGTAGCGCGAATTACTACGAGCAGTACTTC
TRBJ2-7	NA	TRBV7-2	NA	CASSSTGYEQYF	TGTGCCAGCAGCTCGACAGGATACGAGCAGTACTTC
TRBJ2-2	few	TRBV7-2	NA	CASSLGGRNTGELFF	TGTGCCAGCAGCTTAGGAGGACGCAACACCGGGGAGCTGTTTTTT
TRBJ2-1	NA	TRBV7-2	NA	CASSLGRGSTISYNEQFF	TGTGCCAGCAGCTTAGGTCGCGGTTCTACTATCTCCTACAATGAGCAGTTCTTC
TRBJ2-5	NA	TRBV9	NA	CASSVGLETQYF	TGTGCCAGCAGCGTAGGGTTAGAGACCCAGTACTTC
TRBJ1-2	NA	TRBV4-1	TRBD1	CASSLLTGNYGYTF	TGCGCCAGCAGCTTACTGACAGGGAACTATGGCTACACCTTC
TRBJ2-1	NA	TRBV28	NA	CASTGRDEQFF	TGTGCCAGCACAGGACGGGATGAGCAGTTCTTC
TRBJ2-7	many	TRBV28	TRBD2	CASRPGGYEQYF	TGTGCCAGCAGGCCCGGGGGGTACGAGCAGTACTTC
TRBJ2-6	NA	TRBV6-1	NA	CASSEGNSGANVLTF	TGTGCCAGCAGTGAAGGCAACTCTGGGGCCAACGTCCTGACTTTC
TRBJ1-1	many	TRBV5-6	NA	CASSLVGLSTEAFF	TGTGCCAGCAGCTTGGTAGGGCTTAGCACTGAAGCTTTCTTT
TRBJ1-6	NA	TRBV27	TRBD1	CASSRQGAYNSPLHF	TGTGCCAGCAGCCGTCAGGGGGCTTATAATTCACCCCTCCACTTT
TRBJ2-5	NA	TRBV5-1	TRBD1	CASSRQGAFGETQYF	TGCGCCAGCAGCAGACAGGGGGCGTTTGGAGAGACCCAGTACTTC
TRBJ2-3	NA	TRBV4-1	TRBD2	CASSQQLAGEPADTQYF	TGCGCCAGCAGCCAACAACTAGCGGGAGAGCCGGCAGATACGCAGTATTTT
TRBJ2-4	NA	TRBV28	NA	CASSPGVGNIQYF	TGTGCCAGCAGTCCGGGGGTAGGGAACATTCAGTACTTC
TRBJ2-3	NA	TRBV7-8	NA	CASSLEPSDTQYF	TGTGCCAGCAGCTTAGAACCATCAGATACGCAGTATTTT
TRBJ1-5	many	TRBV2	NA	CASRTSLGEDNQPQHF	TGTGCCAGCAGGACCTCTCTAGGGGAGGACAATCAGCCCCAGCATTTT
TRBJ1-1	few	TRBV3-1	NA	CASSQGSHTEVFF	TGTGCCAGCAGCCAAGGTTCCCACACTGAAGTTTTCTTT
TRBJ1-2	few	TRBV11-2	NA	CVSSFGGRLLNYGYTF	TGTGTCAGCAGCTTCGGCGGGAGGCTACTTAACTATGGCTACACCTTC
TRBJ2-5	many	TRBV18	NA	CASSPPSGSETQYF	TGTGCCAGCTCACCACCGAGCGGCTCCGAGACCCAGTACTTC
TRBJ1-1	NA	TRBV28	NA	CASSLPATEAFF	TGTGCCAGCAGCCTCCCGGCAACTGAAGCTTTCTTT
TRBJ1-1	NA	TRBV2	TRBD1	CASKDRGNTEAFF	TGTGCCAGCAAAGACAGGGGGAACACTGAAGCTTTCTTT
TRBJ2-3	few	TRBV28	TRBD2	CASSPGGGLHITDTQYF	TGTGCCAGCAGCCCTGGCGGGGGGCTACATATCACAGATACGCAGTATTTT
TRBJ2-3	many	TRBV10-1	TRBD2	CASSESLAGGRNTQYF	TGCGCCAGCAGTGAGTCCCTAGCGGGAGGGAGAAATACGCAGTATTTT
TRBJ1-1	many	TRBV18	NA	CASSPRSEAFF	TGTGCCAGCTCACCCCGGTCTGAAGCTTTCTTT
TRBJ2-1	few	TRBV2	TRBD2	CASVYRGLAGSYEQFF	TGTGCCAGCGTCTACCGGGGACTAGCGGGAAGCTATGAGCAGTTCTTC
TRBJ2-7	NA	TRBV18	NA	CASSPTTLSYEQYF	TGTGCCAGCTCACCGACCACTTTGTCCTACGAGCAGTACTTC
TRBJ2-3	few	TRBV7-6	TRBD2	CASSLGTGLSYTDTQYF	TGTGCCAGCAGCTTAGGGACGGGACTATCCTACACAGATACGCAGTATTTT
TRBJ2-7	many	TRBV13	TRBD1	CASSLKRTGSYEQYF	TGTGCCAGCAGCTTAAAAAGGACAGGGTCCTACGAGCAGTACTTC
TRBJ2-5	many	TRBV9	TRBD1	CASSQGQRVQETQYF	TGTGCCAGCAGCCAGGGACAGAGAGTCCAAGAGACCCAGTACTTC
TRBJ2-7	few	TRBV10-3	NA	CAISVGSGYEQYF	TGTGCCATCAGTGTCGGTAGCGGCTACGAGCAGTACTTC
TRBJ2-7	NA	TRBV4-1	TRBD1	CASSPGQGPSYEQYF	TGCGCCAGCAGCCCTGGACAGGGACCTTCCTACGAGCAGTACTTC
TRBJ2-3	NA	TRBV28	NA	CASRPNEDTQYF	TGTGCCAGCAGGCCGAATGAAGATACGCAGTATTTT
TRBJ2-3	many	TRBV29-1	NA	CSVEETRNADTQYF	TGCAGCGTTGAAGAAACTCGAAATGCAGATACGCAGTATTTT
TRBJ1-1	NA	TRBV7-9	TRBD1	CASSSRRGPNTEAFF	TGTGCCAGCAGCTCCAGGAGGGGGCCCAACACTGAAGCTTTCTTT
TRBJ1-3	many	TRBV10-3	NA	CAISESWGTGSSGNTIYF	TGTGCCATCAGTGAGTCGTGGGGAACTGGATCCTCTGGAAACACCATATATTTT
TRBJ1-1	many	TRBV7-8	NA	CASSLRGATEAFF	TGTGCCAGCAGCTTACGGGGGGCTACTGAAGCTTTCTTT
TRBJ1-6	few	TRBV7-9	TRBD1	CASSLGQGLKNSPLHF	TGTGCCAGCAGCTTGGGACAGGGGCTAAAGAATTCACCCCTCCACTTT
TRBJ1-4	many	TRBV20-1	TRBD1	CSARDGTADEKLFF	TGCAGTGCTAGGGACGGGACAGCGGATGAAAAACTGTTTTTT
TRBJ2-2	NA	TRBV9	NA	CASSVRAGNTGELFF	TGTGCCAGCAGCGTAAGGGCAGGGAACACCGGGGAGCTGTTTTTT
TRBJ1-2	few	TRBV29-1	NA	CSVDETLYGYTF	TGCAGCGTTGATGAGACACTCTATGGCTACACCTTC
TRBJ2-1	NA	TRBV12-3/TRBV12-4	TRBD2	CASSFQWRGGLNEQFF	TGTGCCAGCAGTTTTCAGTGGCGGGGGGGCCTCAATGAGCAGTTCTTC
TRBJ2-1	few	TRBV3-1	NA	CASSHGDSNEQFF	TGTGCCAGCAGCCACGGTGACAGTAATGAGCAGTTCTTC
TRBJ1-3	few	TRBV20-1	NA	CSATYRGNTIYF	TGCAGTGCTACCTACCGTGGAAACACCATATATTTT
TRBJ2-2	few	TRBV7-2	NA	CASSPGLNTGELFF	TGTGCCAGCAGCCCAGGACTAAACACCGGGGAGCTGTTTTTT
TRBJ2-3	many	TRBV2	NA	CASSEGGTDTQYF	TGCGCCAGCAGCGAAGGGGGCACAGATACGCAGTATTTT
TRBJ2-5	NA	TRBV5-1	TRBD2	CASSSPGLANREETQYF	TGCGCCAGCAGCTCACCGGGACTAGCGAACAGGGAGGAGACCCAGTACTTC
TRBJ2-2	NA	TRBV2	NA	CANRRDGTGELFF	TGTGCCAACAGAAGGGATGGCACCGGGGAGCTGTTTTTT
TRBJ1-1	few	TRBV7-9	TRBD1	CASSGDRADTEAFF	TGTGCCAGCAGTGGGGACAGGGCGGACACTGAAGCTTTCTTT
TRBJ1-1	NA	TRBV7-3	NA	CASSLRPGHGSAFF	TGTGCCAGCAGCCTAAGGCCGGGACATGGCTCAGCTTTCTTT
TRBJ2-2	many	TRBV12-3/TRBV12-4	NA	CASNLDRPNTGELFF	TGTGCCAGCAACCTAGATAGGCCGAACACCGGGGAGCTGTTTTTT
TRBJ2-6	NA	TRBV28	NA	CASSSSGTSGANVLTF	TGTGCCAGCAGTTCATCAGGGACCTCTGGGGCCAACGTCCTGACTTTC
TRBJ2-7	many	TRBV9	NA	CASSPRDGYEQYF	TGTGCCAGCAGCCCCCGGGACGGATACGAGCAGTACTTC
TRBJ2-2	NA	TRBV5-1	NA	CASSITGANTGELFF	TGCGCCAGCAGCATCACCGGGGCGAACACCGGGGAGCTGTTTTTT
TRBJ1-1	few	TRBV5-1	NA	CASSLQGYTEAFF	TGCGCCAGCAGCTTGCAGGGGTACACTGAAGCTTTCTTT